This T cell receptor beta chain was sequenced during a study of T cell responses to AZD1222 COVID-19 vaccine. The study's findings and limits: Vaccine-related CD4 TCRs covered spike, predominating at 160-218 and 743-854. Repertoires were obtained only post-peak T cell response. Elevations in Spike-specific TCR breadth and depth followed administration of two AZD1222 doses. Baseline serology detected seropositivity in only a handful of AZD1222 recipients.

Trimming removed 5 bases at V and 5 bases at J, with 22 bases between. Germline CDR1 is PRHDT and CDR2 is FYEKMQ (reference sequence). There are 16 residues in the CDR3. As regards this clone: Its antigen is as yet unknown.

Sequencing used immunoSEQ multiplex PCR; TCRdb keeps in-frame clones, though not all of them. The sample records 100,000 to 120,000 clones, approximately 86% being singletons. This chain uses TRBV13 with TRBJ2-7; D remains unclear. The sequences come from peripheral blood, collected on day 0 of AZD1222 vaccination. This receptor was identified in an adult in good health. DNA of the CDR3: TGTGCCAGCAGCCCTACCGGTTTCAGTGGGTCCGACGAGCAGTACTTC. It codes for CASSPTGFSGSDEQYF.